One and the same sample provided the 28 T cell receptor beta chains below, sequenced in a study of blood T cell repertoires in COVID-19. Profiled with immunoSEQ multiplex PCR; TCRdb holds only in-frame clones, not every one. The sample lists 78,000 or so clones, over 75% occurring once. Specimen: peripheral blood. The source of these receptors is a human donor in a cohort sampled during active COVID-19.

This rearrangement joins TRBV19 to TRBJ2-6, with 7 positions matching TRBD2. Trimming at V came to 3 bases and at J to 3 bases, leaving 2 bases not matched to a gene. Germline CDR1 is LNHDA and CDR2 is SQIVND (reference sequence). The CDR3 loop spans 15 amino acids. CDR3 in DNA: TGTGCCAGTAGTATCAGCGGGGTTGGGGCCAACGTCCTGACTTTC. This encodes CASSISGVGANVLTF.

CDR3 sequence reads: CASSPSTGADQPQHF. Here the CDR3 DNA reads TGTGCCAGCTCACCGTCGACAGGGGCGGATCAGCCCCAGCATTTT. J is TRBJ1-5 and V is TRBV18; TRBD1 matches at 8 bases. CDR3 size: 15 residues. The junction had 6 bases not matched to a gene; V was cut back by 3 bases and J by 5 bases. CDR1 is KGHSH, CDR2 LQKENI, per germline.

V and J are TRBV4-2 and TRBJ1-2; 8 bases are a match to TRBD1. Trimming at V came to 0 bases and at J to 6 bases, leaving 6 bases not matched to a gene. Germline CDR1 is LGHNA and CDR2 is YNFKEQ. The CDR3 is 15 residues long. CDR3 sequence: CASSQDGTGGDGYTF. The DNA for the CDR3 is TGTGCCAGCAGCCAAGATGGGACAGGCGGGGATGGCTACACCTTC.

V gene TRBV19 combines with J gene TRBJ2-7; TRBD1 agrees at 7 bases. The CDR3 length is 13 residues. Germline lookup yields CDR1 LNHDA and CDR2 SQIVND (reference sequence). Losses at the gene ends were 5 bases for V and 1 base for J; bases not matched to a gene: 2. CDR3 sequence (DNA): TGTGCCAGTAGTCCGACAGGGTCCTACGAGCAGTACTTC. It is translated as CASSPTGSYEQYF.

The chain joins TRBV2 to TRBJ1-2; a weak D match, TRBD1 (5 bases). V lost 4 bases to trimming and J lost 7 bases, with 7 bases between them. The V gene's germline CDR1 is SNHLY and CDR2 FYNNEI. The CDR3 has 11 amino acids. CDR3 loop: CASSGGVGYTF. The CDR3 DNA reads TGTGCCAGCAGTGGGGGCGTTGGCTACACCTTC.

This CDR3 reads CASSSGDRVADTQYF. The CDR3 region has the DNA TGTGCCAGTAGTTCCGGGGACAGGGTGGCAGATACGCAGTATTTT. The chain carries TRBV19 and TRBJ2-3; 9 nucleotides agree with TRBD1. With V trimmed by 5 bases and J by 4 bases, 7 bases remained unmatched. The CDR3 has 15 amino acids. Germline assignment: CDR1 LNHDA and CDR2 SQIVND (reference sequence).

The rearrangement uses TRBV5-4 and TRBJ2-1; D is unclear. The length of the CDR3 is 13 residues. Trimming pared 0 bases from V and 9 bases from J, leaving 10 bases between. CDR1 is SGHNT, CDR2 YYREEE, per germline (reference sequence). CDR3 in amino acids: CASSLGAVAEQFF. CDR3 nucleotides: TGTGCCAGCAGCTTGGGGGCAGTCGCTGAGCAGTTCTTC.

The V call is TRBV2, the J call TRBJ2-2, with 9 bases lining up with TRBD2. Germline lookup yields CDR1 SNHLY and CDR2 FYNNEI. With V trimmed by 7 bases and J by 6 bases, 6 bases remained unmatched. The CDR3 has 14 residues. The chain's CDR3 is CASKGSGRAGELFF. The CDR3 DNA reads TGTGCCAGCAAGGGTAGCGGGAGAGCCGGGGAGCTGTTTTTT.

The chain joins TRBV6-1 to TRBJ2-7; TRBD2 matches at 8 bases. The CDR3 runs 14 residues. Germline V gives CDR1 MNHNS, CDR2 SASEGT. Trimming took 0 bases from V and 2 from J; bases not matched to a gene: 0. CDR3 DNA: TGTGCCAGCAGTGAAGCCGGGGGGGCCTACGAGCAGTACTTC. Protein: CASSEAGGAYEQYF.

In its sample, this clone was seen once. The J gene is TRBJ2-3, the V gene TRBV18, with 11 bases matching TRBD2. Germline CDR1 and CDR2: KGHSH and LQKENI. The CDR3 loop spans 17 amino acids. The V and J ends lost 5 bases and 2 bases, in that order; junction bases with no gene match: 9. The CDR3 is CASSSLTSGEFTDTQYF. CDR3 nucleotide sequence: TGTGCCAGCTCATCCTTGACTAGCGGGGAGTTCACAGATACGCAGTATTTT.

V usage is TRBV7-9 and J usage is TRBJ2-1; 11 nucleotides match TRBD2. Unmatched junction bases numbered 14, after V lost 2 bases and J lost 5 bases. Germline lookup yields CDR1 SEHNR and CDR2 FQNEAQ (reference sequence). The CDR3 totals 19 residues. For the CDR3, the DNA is TGTGCCAGCAGCTTAACCGTGGGGGCTAGCGGGAGGAGCAACAATGAGCAGTTCTTC. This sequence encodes CASSLTVGASGRSNNEQFF.

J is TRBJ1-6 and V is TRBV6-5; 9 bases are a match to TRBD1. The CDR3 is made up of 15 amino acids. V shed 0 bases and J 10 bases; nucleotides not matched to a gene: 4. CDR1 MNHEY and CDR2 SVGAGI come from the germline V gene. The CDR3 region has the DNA TGTGCCAGCAGTTACTCGGACAGGGGAGGATCACCCCTCCACTTT. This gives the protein CASSYSDRGGSPLHF.

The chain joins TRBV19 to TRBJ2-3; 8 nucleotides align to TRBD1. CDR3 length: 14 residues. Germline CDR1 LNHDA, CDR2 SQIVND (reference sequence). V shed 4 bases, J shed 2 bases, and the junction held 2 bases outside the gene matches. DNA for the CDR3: TGTGCCAGTAGTAGGGACAGGCCCACAGATACGCAGTATTTT. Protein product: CASSRDRPTDTQYF.

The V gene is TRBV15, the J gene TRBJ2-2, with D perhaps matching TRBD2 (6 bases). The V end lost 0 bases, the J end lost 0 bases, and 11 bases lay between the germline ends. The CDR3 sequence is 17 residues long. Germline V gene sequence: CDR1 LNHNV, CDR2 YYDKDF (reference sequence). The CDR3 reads CATSRDNGGANTGELFF. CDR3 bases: TGTGCCACCAGCAGAGATAACGGCGGGGCGAACACCGGGGAGCTGTTTTTT.

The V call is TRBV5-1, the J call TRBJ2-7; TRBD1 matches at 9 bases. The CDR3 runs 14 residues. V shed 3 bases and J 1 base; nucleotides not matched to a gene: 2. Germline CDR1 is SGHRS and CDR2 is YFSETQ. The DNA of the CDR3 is TGCGCCAGCAGCTCGACAGGGGGATCCTACGAGCAGTACTTC. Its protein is CASSSTGGSYEQYF.

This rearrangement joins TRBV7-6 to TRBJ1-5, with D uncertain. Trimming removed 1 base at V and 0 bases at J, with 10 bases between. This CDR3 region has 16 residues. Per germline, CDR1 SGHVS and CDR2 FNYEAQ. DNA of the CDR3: TGTGCCAGCAGCTTAGGGAGTGGAAATAGCAATCAGCCCCAGCATTTT. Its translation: CASSLGSGNSNQPQHF.

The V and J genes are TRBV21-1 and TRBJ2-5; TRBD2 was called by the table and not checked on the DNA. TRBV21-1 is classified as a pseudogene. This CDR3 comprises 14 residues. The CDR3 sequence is CASSKGRVAETQYF. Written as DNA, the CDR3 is TGTGCCAGCAGCAAAGGGAGGGTTGCGGAGACCCAGTACTTC.

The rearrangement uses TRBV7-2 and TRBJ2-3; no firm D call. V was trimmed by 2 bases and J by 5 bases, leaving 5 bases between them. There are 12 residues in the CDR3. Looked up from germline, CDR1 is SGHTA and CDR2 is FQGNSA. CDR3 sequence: CASSLSGDTQYF. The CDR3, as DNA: TGTGCCAGCAGCTTATCGGGAGATACGCAGTATTTT.

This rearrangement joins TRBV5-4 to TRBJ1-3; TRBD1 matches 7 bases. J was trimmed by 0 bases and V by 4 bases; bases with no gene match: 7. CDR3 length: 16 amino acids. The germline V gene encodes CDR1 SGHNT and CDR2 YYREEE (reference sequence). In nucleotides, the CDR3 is TGTGCCAGCAGCCGCGACAGGGCCATCTCTGGAAACACCATATATTTT. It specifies CASSRDRAISGNTIYF.

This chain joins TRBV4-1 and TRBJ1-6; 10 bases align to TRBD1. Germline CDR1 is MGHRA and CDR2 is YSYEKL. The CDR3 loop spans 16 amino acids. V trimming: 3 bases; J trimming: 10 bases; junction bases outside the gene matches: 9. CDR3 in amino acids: CASSHYPGTGDSPLHF. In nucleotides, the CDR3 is TGCGCCAGCAGCCACTATCCCGGGACAGGGGACTCACCCCTCCACTTT.

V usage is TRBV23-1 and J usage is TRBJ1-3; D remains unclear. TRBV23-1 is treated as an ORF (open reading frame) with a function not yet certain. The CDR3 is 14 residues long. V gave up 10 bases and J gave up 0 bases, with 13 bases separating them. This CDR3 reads CATPPGVSGNTIYF. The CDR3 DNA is TGCGCCACCCCCCCCGGGGTCTCTGGAAACACCATATATTTT.

Written as DNA, the CDR3 is TGTGCCTGGAGTGTCGGGACAGGGCAAAACACTGAAGCTTTCTTT. Its protein is CAWSVGTGQNTEAFF. The genes are TRBV30 and TRBJ1-1, with 9 bases identical to TRBD1. Germline assignment: CDR1 GTSNPN and CDR2 SVGIG (reference sequence). CDR3 length: 15 amino acids. The ends lost 0 bases at V and 2 bases at J; junction bases unmatched: 4.

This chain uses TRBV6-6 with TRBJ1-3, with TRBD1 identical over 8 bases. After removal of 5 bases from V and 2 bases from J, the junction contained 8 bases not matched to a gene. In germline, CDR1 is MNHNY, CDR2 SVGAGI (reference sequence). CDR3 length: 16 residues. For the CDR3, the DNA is TGTGCCAGCAGTACCGGACAGGGCGGGCCTGGAAACACCATATATTTT. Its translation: CASSTGQGGPGNTIYF.

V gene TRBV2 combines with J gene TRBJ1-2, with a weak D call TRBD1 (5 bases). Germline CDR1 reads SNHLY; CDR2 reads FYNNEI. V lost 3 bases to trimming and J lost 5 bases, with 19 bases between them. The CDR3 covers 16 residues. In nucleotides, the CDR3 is TGTGCCAGCAGTGACGGGGGAGCCCTTTATAAGTATGGCTACACCTTC. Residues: CASSDGGALYKYGYTF.

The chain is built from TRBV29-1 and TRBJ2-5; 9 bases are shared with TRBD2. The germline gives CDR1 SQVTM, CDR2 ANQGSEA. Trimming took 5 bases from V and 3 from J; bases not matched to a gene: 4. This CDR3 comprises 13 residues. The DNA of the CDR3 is TGCAGCGTTTGGGCTAGCGGGGAAGAGACCCAGTACTTC. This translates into CSVWASGEETQYF.

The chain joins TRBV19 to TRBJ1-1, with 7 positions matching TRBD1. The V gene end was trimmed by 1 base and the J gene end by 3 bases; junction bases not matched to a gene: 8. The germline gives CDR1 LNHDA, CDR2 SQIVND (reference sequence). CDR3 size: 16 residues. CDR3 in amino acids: CASSIVEAGGHTEAFF. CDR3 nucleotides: TGTGCCAGTAGTATAGTGGAAGCAGGGGGTCACACTGAAGCTTTCTTT.

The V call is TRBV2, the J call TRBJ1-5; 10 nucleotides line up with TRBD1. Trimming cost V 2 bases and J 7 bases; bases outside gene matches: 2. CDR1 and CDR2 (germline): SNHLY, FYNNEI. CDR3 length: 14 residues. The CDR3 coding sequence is TGTGCCAGCAGTGAAAGGGGACAGGGGCAGCCCCAGCATTTT. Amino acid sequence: CASSERGQGQPQHF.

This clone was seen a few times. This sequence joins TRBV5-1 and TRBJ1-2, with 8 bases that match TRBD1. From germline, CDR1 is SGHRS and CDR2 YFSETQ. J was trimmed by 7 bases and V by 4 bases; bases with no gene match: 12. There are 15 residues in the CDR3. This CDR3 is CASSGTGTGGSGYTF. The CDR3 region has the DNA TGCGCCAGCAGCGGAACCGGGACAGGAGGATCTGGCTACACCTTC.